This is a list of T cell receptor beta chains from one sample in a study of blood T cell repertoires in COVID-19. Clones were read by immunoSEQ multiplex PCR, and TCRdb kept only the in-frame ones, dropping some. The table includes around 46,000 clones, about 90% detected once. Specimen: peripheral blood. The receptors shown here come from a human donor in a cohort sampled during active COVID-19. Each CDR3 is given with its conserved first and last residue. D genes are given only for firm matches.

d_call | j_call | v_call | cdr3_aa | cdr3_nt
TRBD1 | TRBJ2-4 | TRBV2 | CASRFRSGQGLGNIQYF | TGTGCCAGCAGGTTCAGGTCGGGACAGGGGTTGGGAAACATTCAGTACTTC
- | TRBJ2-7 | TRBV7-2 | CASSLRSQAYEQYF | TGTGCCAGCAGCTTAAGGAGCCAAGCCTACGAGCAGTACTTC
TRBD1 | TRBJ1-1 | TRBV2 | CASREPGQGTLDTEAFF | TGTGCCAGCAGAGAACCGGGACAGGGGACGTTGGACACTGAAGCTTTCTTT
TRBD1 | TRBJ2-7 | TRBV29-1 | CSVGQGLSYEQYF | TGCAGCGTTGGACAGGGCCTCTCCTACGAGCAGTACTTC
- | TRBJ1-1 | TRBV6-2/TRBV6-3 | CASSYLGDTYTEAFF | TGTGCCAGCAGTTACTTAGGGGACACCTACACTGAAGCTTTCTTT
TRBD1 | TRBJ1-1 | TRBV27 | CATSDRGRTEAFF | TGTGCCACTTCGGACAGGGGGAGGACTGAAGCTTTCTTT
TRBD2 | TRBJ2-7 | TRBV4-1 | CASSPPPAGRYEQYF | TGCGCCAGCAGCCCCCCTCCAGCGGGGCGATACGAGCAGTACTTC
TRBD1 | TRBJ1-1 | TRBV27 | CASSIRQGSTEAFF | TGTGCCAGCAGTATACGACAGGGATCCACTGAAGCTTTCTTT
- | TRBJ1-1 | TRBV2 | CASKFRNTEAFF | TGTGCCAGCAAATTCAGGAACACTGAAGCTTTCTTT
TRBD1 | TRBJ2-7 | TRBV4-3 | CASRGTGTREQYF | TGCGCCAGCAGAGGGACAGGGACACGTGAGCAGTACTTC
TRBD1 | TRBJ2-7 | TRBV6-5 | CASRGDRGYEQYF | TGTGCCAGCCGAGGGGACAGGGGTTACGAGCAGTACTTC
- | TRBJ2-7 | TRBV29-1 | CSVAGGHGVSYEQYF | TGCAGCGTTGCGGGGGGACACGGGGTCTCCTACGAGCAGTACTTC
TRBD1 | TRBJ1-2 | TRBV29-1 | CSVEPRRGPGGYTF | TGCAGCGTTGAACCCCGCAGGGGGCCGGGGGGCTACACCTTC
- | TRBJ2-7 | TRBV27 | CASGTTDTSRSEQYF | TGTGCCAGCGGAACTACGGACACGTCGAGGAGTGAGCAGTACTTC
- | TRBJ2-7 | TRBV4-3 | CASSQERARSYEQYF | TGCGCCAGCAGCCAAGAGAGGGCCCGGAGCTACGAGCAGTACTTC
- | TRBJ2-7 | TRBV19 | CASSTGWGYEQYF | TGTGCCAGTAGTACAGGGTGGGGCTACGAGCAGTACTTC
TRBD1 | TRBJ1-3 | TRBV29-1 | CSVASTGGNSGNTIYF | TGCAGCGTTGCTAGCACAGGGGGAAATTCTGGAAACACCATATATTTT